This T cell receptor (beta chain) derives from a study of Ad26.COV2.S vaccination and SARS-CoV-2 variants. Study-wide findings and caveats: Vaccinated individuals (as opposed to placebo recipients) had higher spike-specific TCR breadth. The analyses of TCR breadth and depth may have understated the size of total T cell responses. There was reportedly substantial breadth in spike-specific CD8+ and CD4+ T cell responses after vaccination.

This clone was observed a single time. Its antigen remains unidentified. Treatment denoted: around 19 received Ad26.COV2.S at low or high dose, single or two shots; about 5 received placebo; per-sample allocation not given. Sampling happened 63 days after the first vaccine or placebo injection. In the vaccine, an Ad26 vector expressed the SARS-CoV-2 spike of the Wuhan strain. The repertoire was sequenced with immunoSEQ multiplex PCR; TCRdb's copy has only in-frame clones and lacks some. The repertoire has about 680,000 clones, around 92% of them found once; the top ten carry about 1.5%. Per germline, CDR1 SGHTA and CDR2 FQGNSA. With V trimmed by 3 bases and J by 6 bases, 6 bases remained unmatched. The CDR3 sequence is 15 residues long.

The source material was peripheral blood, sampled in a trial of Ad26.COV2.S vaccine versus placebo. The chain combines TRBV7-2 with TRBJ2-3; 10 bases are a match to TRBD2. This sequence was found in a person between 18 and 60 years old who received the Ad26.COV2.S COVID-19 vaccine or a placebo. The CDR3 loop reads CASSFLAGAYDTQYF. Here the CDR3 DNA reads TGTGCCAGCAGCTTTCTAGCGGGAGCGTACGATACGCAGTATTTT.